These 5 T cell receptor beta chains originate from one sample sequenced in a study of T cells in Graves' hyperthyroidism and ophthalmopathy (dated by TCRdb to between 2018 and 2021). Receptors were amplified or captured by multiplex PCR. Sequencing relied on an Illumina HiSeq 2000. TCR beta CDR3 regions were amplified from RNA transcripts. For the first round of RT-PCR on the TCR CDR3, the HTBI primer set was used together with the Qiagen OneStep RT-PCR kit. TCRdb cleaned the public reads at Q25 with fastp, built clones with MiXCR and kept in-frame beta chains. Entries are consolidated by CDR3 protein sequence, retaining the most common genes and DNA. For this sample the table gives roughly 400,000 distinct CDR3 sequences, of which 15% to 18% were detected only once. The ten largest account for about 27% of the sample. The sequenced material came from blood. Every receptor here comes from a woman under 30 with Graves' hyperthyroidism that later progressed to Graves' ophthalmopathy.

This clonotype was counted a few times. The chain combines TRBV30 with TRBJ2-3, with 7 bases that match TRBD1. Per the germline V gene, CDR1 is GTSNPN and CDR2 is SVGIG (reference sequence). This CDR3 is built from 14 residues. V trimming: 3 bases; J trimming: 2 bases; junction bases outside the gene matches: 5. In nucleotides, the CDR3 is TGTGCCTGGAGCGGGGACAGATTCACAGATACGCAGTATTTT. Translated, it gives CAWSGDRFTDTQYF.

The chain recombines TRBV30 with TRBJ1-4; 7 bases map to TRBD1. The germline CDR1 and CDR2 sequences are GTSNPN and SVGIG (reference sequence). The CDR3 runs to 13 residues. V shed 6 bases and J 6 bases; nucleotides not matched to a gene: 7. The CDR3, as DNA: TGTGCCTGTCGACAGGGAGGGGATGAAAAACTGTTTTTT. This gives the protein CACRQGGDEKLFF.

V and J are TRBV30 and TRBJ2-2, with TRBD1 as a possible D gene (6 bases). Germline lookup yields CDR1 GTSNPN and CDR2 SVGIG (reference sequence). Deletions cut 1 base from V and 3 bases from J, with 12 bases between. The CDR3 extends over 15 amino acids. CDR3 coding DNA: TGTGCCTGGAGTGCTCCAGGGGCGTACACCGGGGAGCTGTTTTTT. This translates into CAWSAPGAYTGELFF.

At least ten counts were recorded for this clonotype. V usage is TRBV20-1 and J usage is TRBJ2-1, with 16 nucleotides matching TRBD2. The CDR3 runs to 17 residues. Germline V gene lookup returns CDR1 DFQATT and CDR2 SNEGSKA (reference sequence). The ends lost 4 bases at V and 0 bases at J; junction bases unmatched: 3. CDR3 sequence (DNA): TGCAGTGCTAAGGGACTAGCGGGAGGGTACTCCTACAATGAGCAGTTCTTC. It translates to CSAKGLAGGYSYNEQFF.

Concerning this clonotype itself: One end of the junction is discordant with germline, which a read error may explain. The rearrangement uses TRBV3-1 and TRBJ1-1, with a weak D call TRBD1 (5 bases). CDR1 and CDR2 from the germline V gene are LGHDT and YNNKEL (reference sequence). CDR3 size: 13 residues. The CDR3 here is CASSSTVNTESFF. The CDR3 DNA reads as TGTGCCAGCAGCTCGACAGTGAACACTGAATCTTTCTTT.